The 16 T cell receptor beta chains below were found in one sample sequenced in a study of blood T cells in healthy people across ages. The use of a sample-barcoded 5' primer and a J-beta primer mix characterized a second PCR of about 6 to 12 cycles. TCRdb analysed the 5' RACE reads with MiXCR anew, one entry per CDR3 protein. In the table there are nearly 800,000 distinct CDR3 sequences, 20% to 25% of which are singletons. The same data also went into a second study, on T cells of mothers and their children.

Sequencing was done on a sample of blood. These receptors were collected from a boy aged 10-17 years in good health.

This clonotype was seen a few times. This chain joins TRBV29-1 and TRBJ2-3; D is unclear. Germline CDR1 reads SQVTM; CDR2 reads ANQGSEA. The CDR3 is 12 residues long. V shed 4 bases and J shed 3 bases, with 8 bases lying between them. CDR3 sequence reads: CSVVQWTDTQYF. In DNA form, the CDR3 reads TGCAGCGTTGTGCAGTGGACAGATACGCAGTATTTT.

As for this clonotype: At one end, the junction sequence differs from germline, possibly due to a read error. CDR3 loop: CASSRTGDNEQLF. CDR3 DNA: TGTGCCAGCAGCCGGACAGGGGACAATGAGCAGCTCTTC. The V gene is TRBV7-9, the J gene TRBJ2-1; 9 nucleotides align to TRBD1. The CDR3 is made up of 13 amino acids. Germline V gives CDR1 SEHNR, CDR2 FQNEAQ (reference sequence).

This clonotype was observed a handful of times. The CDR3 loop is CSAYPGGATEEETQYF. For the CDR3, the DNA is TGCAGTGCTTATCCCGGGGGGGCCACCGAGGAAGAGACCCAGTACTTC. The chain employs TRBV20-1 and TRBJ2-5, with 8 bases identical to TRBD2. Germline V gene data show CDR1 as DFQATT and CDR2 as SNEGSKA (reference sequence). There are 16 residues in the CDR3. V shed 5 bases and J 3 bases; nucleotides not matched to a gene: 14.

The V call is TRBV28, the J call TRBJ1-5, with D hard to call. Germline-derived CDR1 and CDR2 are MDHEN and SYDVKM. This CDR3 has 12 amino acids. Trimming stripped 2 bases from V and 7 bases from J, with 6 bases between. In DNA form, the CDR3 reads TGTGCCAGCAGTTTACTACCGCAGCCCCAGCATTTT. Translated: CASSLLPQPQHF.

Only a few counts were recorded for this clonotype. Since no conserved phenylalanine or tryptophan closes the CDR3, a read error is the likely cause. The chain uses TRBV7-6 and TRBJ2-5, with TRBD2 matching 9 bases. Germline assignment: CDR1 SGHVS and CDR2 FNYEAQ. The junction had 12 bases not matched to a gene; V was cut back by 5 bases and J by 5 bases. The CDR3 runs 16 residues. CDR3 sequence reads: CASSPRAGGPLETQYL. CDR3 DNA sequence: TGTGCCAGCAGCCCAAGGGCGGGGGGGCCTCTTGAGACCCAGTACCTC.

This clonotype was seen only once. This chain uses TRBV20-1 with TRBJ2-3; 9 bases fit TRBD1. Losses at the gene ends were 0 bases for V and 3 bases for J; bases not matched to a gene: 7. The germline V gene has CDR1 DFQATT and CDR2 SNEGSKA (reference sequence). This CDR3 has 16 residues. The CDR3 DNA follows: TGCAGTGCTAGAGATCTCCTGACAGGGGGGACAGATACGCAGTATTTT. Protein product: CSARDLLTGGTDTQYF.

The chain recombines TRBV10-3 with TRBJ2-3; D is perhaps TRBD1 or TRBD2 (5 bases each). V was clipped by 11 bases and J by 2 bases, with 17 bases between them. CDR1 is ENHRY and CDR2 is SYGVKD in the germline V gene. The CDR3 has 14 residues. The CDR3 is CAADRGGSTDTQYF. The CDR3 DNA reads as TGTGCCGCCGACCGGGGCGGATCCACAGATACGCAGTATTTT.

V gene TRBV7-9 combines with J gene TRBJ2-3; unclear D gene. The CDR3 contains 14 residues. Trimming took off 5 bases at V and 2 bases at J, with 11 bases between the two ends. Germline CDR1 and CDR2: SEHNR and FQNEAQ (reference sequence). The CDR3 DNA is TGTGCCAGCAGCCCAGGAACGACCACAGATACGCAGTATTTT. Its translation is CASSPGTTTDTQYF.

The rearrangement links TRBV29-1 to TRBJ2-6; D possibly corresponds to TRBD1 (6 bases). CDR1 is SQVTM, CDR2 ANQGSEA, per germline. This CDR3 comprises 14 residues. V was cut by 6 bases and J by 1 base, with 10 bases left in between. The chain's CDR3 is CSVVTGSGANVLTF. In DNA, the CDR3 is TGCAGCGTCGTTACAGGGTCTGGGGCCAACGTCCTGACTTTC.

This clonotype was seen more than once but under ten times. The CDR3 loop is CASSQEAQAGFHEQFF. The CDR3, as DNA: TGCGCCAGCAGCCAAGAGGCACAGGCGGGTTTCCATGAGCAGTTCTTC. The chain carries TRBV4-1 and TRBJ2-1; the D call may be TRBD1 or TRBD2 (5 bases each). The CDR3 covers 16 residues. Germline CDR1 is MGHRA and CDR2 is YSYEKL. V lost 0 bases and J lost 8, with 17 bases in between.

This clonotype was observed a handful of times. This chain links TRBV7-9 with TRBJ2-1, with TRBD2 identical over 14 bases. CDR1 is SEHNR and CDR2 is FQNEAQ in the germline V gene (reference sequence). The CDR3 is 18 residues long. Trimming took 1 base from V and 2 from J; bases not matched to a gene: 4. Here the CDR3 reads CASSLEGTSGRTYNEQFF. CDR3 in DNA: TGTGCCAGCAGCTTAGAGGGGACTAGCGGGAGAACCTACAATGAGCAGTTCTTC.

V is TRBV5-4 and J is TRBJ2-1; the D gene is possibly TRBD2 (6 bases). This CDR3 spans 12 amino acids. Germline CDR1 is SGHNT and CDR2 is YYREEE (reference sequence). Trimming took 5 bases from V and 5 from J, leaving 8 bases between them. The CDR3 here is CASRWRDNEQFF. As DNA, the CDR3 is TGTGCCAGCAGGTGGAGGGACAATGAGCAGTTCTTC.

The chain couples TRBV4-2 to TRBJ2-1; D possibly uses TRBD1 or TRBD2 (5 bases each). V was trimmed by 0 bases and J by 5 bases, leaving 14 bases between them. The V gene's germline CDR1 is LGHNA and CDR2 YNFKEQ. CDR3 length: 16 residues. CDR3 sequence (DNA): TGTGCCAGCAGCCAAGACCCCCAGGGACCTAACAATGAGCAGTTCTTC. As protein: CASSQDPQGPNNEQFF.

The rearrangement links TRBV6-6 to TRBJ2-5; D not certain. Germline CDR1 reads MNHNY; CDR2 reads SVGAGI (reference sequence). V shed 6 bases and J shed 4 bases, with 18 bases lying between them. The CDR3 is 15 amino acids. CDR3 loop: CASRQGWGFGETQYF. DNA of the CDR3: TGTGCCAGCAGACAAGGCTGGGGATTTGGAGAGACCCAGTACTTC.

This clonotype was detected many times. The rearrangement links TRBV5-1 to TRBJ1-6; tentatively, D is TRBD1 (6 bases). The CDR3 consists of 16 residues. Germline assignment: CDR1 SGHRS and CDR2 YFSETQ. Trimming shortened V by 4 bases and J by 10 bases, and 21 bases separated the two germline ends. In nucleotides, the CDR3 is TGCGCCAGCAGCACCGCTCCGACAGGCTCAGGATCACCCCTCCACTTT. This translates into CASSTAPTGSGSPLHF.

This clonotype was detected a few times. The gene calls are TRBV3-1 and TRBJ1-2; D is uncertain. V lost 1 base to trimming and J lost 0 bases, with 6 bases between them. Germline assignment: CDR1 LGHDT and CDR2 YNNKEL (reference sequence). This CDR3 comprises 14 residues. The CDR3 DNA reads TGTGCCAGCAGCCAAGGCTGGACTAACTATGGCTACACCTTC. As protein: CASSQGWTNYGYTF. Looking up the rest from reference TRBV3-1 and TRBJ1-2 gives the full variable domain: DTAVSQTPKYLVTQMGNDKSIKCEQNLGHDTMYWYKQDSKKFLKIMFSYNNKELIINETVPNRFSPKSPDKAHLNLHINSLELGDSAVYFCASSQGWTNYGYTFGSGTRLTVV.